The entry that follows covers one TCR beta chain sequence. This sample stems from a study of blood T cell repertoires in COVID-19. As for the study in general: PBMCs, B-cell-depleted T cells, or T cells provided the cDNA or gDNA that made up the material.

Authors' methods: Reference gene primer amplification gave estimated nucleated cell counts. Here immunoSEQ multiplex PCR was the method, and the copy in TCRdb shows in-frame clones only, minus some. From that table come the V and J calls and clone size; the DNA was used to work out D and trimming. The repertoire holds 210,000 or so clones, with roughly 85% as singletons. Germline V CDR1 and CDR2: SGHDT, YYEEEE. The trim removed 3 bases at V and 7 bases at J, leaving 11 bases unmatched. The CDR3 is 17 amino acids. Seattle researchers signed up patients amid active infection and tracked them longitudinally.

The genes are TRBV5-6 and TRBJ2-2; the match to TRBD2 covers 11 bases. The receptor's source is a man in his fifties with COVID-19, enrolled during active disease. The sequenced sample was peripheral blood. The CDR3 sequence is CASSSLTSGARGGELFF. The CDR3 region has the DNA TGTGCCAGCAGCTCGCTGACTAGCGGGGCCCGGGGCGGGGAGCTGTTTTTT.